These T cell receptor beta chains were read from a single sample in a study of blood T cell repertoires in COVID-19. Measured with immunoSEQ multiplex PCR; TCRdb has only the in-frame clones, and not every one. This table holds hundreds of thousands of clones, 88% found once. The sample consisted of peripheral blood. Every receptor here comes from a woman in her seventies with COVID-19, enrolled during active disease. CDR3s include the opening cysteine and the closing phenylalanine or tryptophan. The order of the fields is V gene, CDR3 length, J gene, CDR3 protein.

>TRBV30|15|TRBJ1-4
CAWMGFDRGYEKLFF
>TRBV28|14|TRBJ2-4
CASSRTGSGNIQYF
>TRBV5-1|22|TRBJ2-1
CASSLAFFNLSGLAITYNEQFF
>TRBV7-2|15|TRBJ1-3
CASSQDRPSGNTIYF
>TRBV19|12|TRBJ2-7
CASSIGASEQYF
>TRBV11-3|15|TRBJ1-4
CASSLGGGNIGKLFF
>TRBV18|16|TRBJ1-5
CASSPGQGLSNQPQHF
>TRBV11-2|13|TRBJ1-1
CASSSNRVPEAFF
>TRBV5-4|17|TRBJ2-5
CASSLGGLAGVGETQYF
>TRBV30|14|TRBJ2-3
CAWSRGQTTDTQYF
>TRBV24-1|16|TRBJ2-3
CATSDPLGDSLDTQYF
>TRBV28|14|TRBJ1-6
CASRPTGLGSPLHF
>TRBV7-3|14|TRBJ2-3
CASSQRDRTDTQYF
>TRBV20-1|11|TRBJ2-7
CSARGAYEQYF
>TRBV3-1/TRBV3-2|15|TRBJ2-5
CASSHGRQVLQTQYF